The source of this T cell receptor (beta chain) is a study of CD8 T cells in Susac syndrome (dated by TCRdb to the late 2010s). At the level of the whole study: Of the Susac syndrome patients who were sequenced, under ten were in clinical remission while roughly 6 had clinically active disease. CD8+ T cell repertoire clonality was compared between 12 healthy donors, some 14 Susac syndrome patients and some 15 multiple sclerosis patients. Whether CD8+ T cell activation and differentiation in Susac syndrome was antigen driven was tested using repertoire sequencing. At the time of blood withdrawal, Susac syndrome patients were either therapy-naive, taking corticosteroids (with some also receiving IVIg), or on IVIg alone. The full study reports these points: Clonal expansion was seen in Susac syndrome CD8+ repertoires, peaking in CD8+ TEMRA cells and being greater in clinically active patients than in remitting ones. The number of individuals in the TCR sequencing and HLA analysis was recognized as being relatively small. In the total CD8+ and CD8+ TEMRA repertoires, about 16 and five Susac-specific public clones, respectively, were identified.

Turning to this clonotype: Its antigen target is currently unknown. No clone much larger than this one lies a single base away; base qualities are absent.

The CDR3 measures 20 amino acids from cysteine to phenylalanine. The CDR3 DNA has 60 bases and is translated from base 1. V was cut back by 5 bases and J by 4 bases, leaving a gap of 33 bases between them. The germline V gene provides CDR1 SGDLS and CDR2 YYNGEE. Peripheral blood CD8+ and CD4+ T cells from healthy donors, Susac syndrome patients and multiple sclerosis patients were profiled by high-throughput TCR beta sequencing. Susac syndrome patients met recently defined diagnostic criteria for definite or probable disease. Bulk CD8+ and CD4+ T cells were purified by magnetic negative isolation, while CD8+ TEMRA cells were enriched using FACS. Blood was drawn into EDTA tubes, processed within 24 hours, and PBMCs were isolated by density gradient centrifugation. PBMCs intended for TCR sequencing were cryopreserved in liquid nitrogen and were subsequently thawed in a 37 degrees C water bath. The sorted or isolated CD4+, CD8+ and CD8+ TEMRA cells had a purity of 90% or higher.

RNA was extracted with the RNeasy kit and roughly 0.45 to 1 ug was reverse transcribed using random hexamers. The immunoSEQ multiplex PCR assay, covering 54 Vbeta and 13 Jbeta segments, was used to amplify TCR beta CDR3 regions. PCR amplification bias was corrected using a synthetic template baseline for primer optimization and computational correction. The source study handled its data this way. Only productive sequences were kept, with reads annotated to V, D and J genes according to IMGT and analyzed in immunoSEQ Analyzer. Clonality was calculated as one minus the Shannon entropy normalized by log2 of the number of productive unique sequences. For each patient and control, public and private clones were evaluated within the 100 most prevalent clones. Susac-specific clones were defined as absent from healthy and MS cohorts, 1052 published viral clones and other ImmuneACCESS disease sequences. TCRdb reprocessing: public reads trimmed at Q25 with fastp, clones called with MiXCR, in-frame beta chains kept. When rows share a CDR3 protein, they turn into one entry using the most common DNA and genes. TCRdb's processing, not the authors', yielded these V and J calls. The sample profile shows about 190,000 distinct CDR3 sequences; around 95% of them were found once. The ten largest account for approximately 0.16% of the sample.

Source material: CD8+ T cells from PBMCs. The chain couples TRBV9 to TRBJ1-2; TRBD1 might be the D gene, on 5 matching bases. The source is a human donor with Susac syndrome. At the DNA level, the sequence is TGTGCCAGCAGTGCAGGGTATAGGGTTATCGCGGATCCTGCGTTCTATGGCTACACCTTC. It is translated as CASSAGYRVIADPAFYGYTF.